This T cell receptor beta chain was sequenced in a study of early T cells in non-severe SARS-CoV-2 infection. Study-wide background: RNA in bulk from unsorted whole blood was sequenced, and chains were unpaired. Study-wide findings and caveats: Missing private and CD4 specificities, VDJdb matching favored anti-spike CD8 responses.

There are 14 residues in the CDR3. Germline values: CDR1 DFQATT, CDR2 SNEGSKA (reference sequence). Trimming removed 6 bases from V and 2 bases from J; junction bases left unmatched: 9. In this sample, this clonotype turned up many times. The antigen is not known. The TCR library protocol was used to attach unique molecular identifiers. These identifiers were attached to individual cDNA molecules. MiXCR, run by TCRdb on the 5' RACE reads, gives a single entry per CDR3 protein. This table holds 30,000 to 45,000 distinct CDR3 sequences, 5.5% to 7% found once. The TCR originated in an adult who was a healthcare worker with PCR-confirmed SARS-CoV-2 infection or an uninfected control (not recorded which). The sample was whole blood, taken at baseline. The chain has TRBV20-1 and TRBJ2-7; 8 nucleotides match TRBD2. Here the CDR3 reads CSAKAGDSPYEQYF. The CDR3 DNA reads as TGCAGTGCCAAAGCGGGAGATAGCCCCTACGAGCAGTACTTC.